The clone carrying this TCR beta chain was seen many times. Combining iRepertoire HTBI primers with Arm-PCR of CDR3 regions, the authors built TCR beta libraries. Each CDR3 protein is one row after TCRdb ran MiXCR on the multiplex PCR reads. The sample includes over 350,000 distinct CDR3 sequences, about 15% of them seen just once. Sample time point: newly diagnosed GD, antithyroid drugs for less than 3 months. The TCR library was made from RNA that had been extracted from PBMCs in TRIzol. These data belong to a study of regulatory T cells in long-lasting Graves disease. The V gene's germline CDR1 is LNHDA and CDR2 SQIVND (reference sequence). V shed 2 bases and J shed 4 bases, with 17 bases lying between them. CDR3 length equals 16 residues. Another study also made use of these data, one on T cells in Graves' hyperthyroidism and ophthalmopathy.

The sequences come from peripheral blood mononuclear cells (PBMCs), collected at new diagnosis, from a patient treated with antithyroid drugs. The TCR sequence derives from a woman in her thirties or forties with Graves disease. V gene TRBV19 combines with J gene TRBJ1-1; no definite D call. CDR3 protein: CASSIKRRLVGTEAFF. CDR3 nucleotides: TGTGCCAGTAGTATAAAGAGAAGGTTGGTGGGCACTGAAGCTTTCTTT.